Following are 23 T cell receptor beta chains from one sample sequenced in a study of T-cell memory formation after mild COVID-19. MiXCR, applied by TCRdb to the 5' RACE reads, yields one record per CDR3 protein. The data show around 200,000 distinct CDR3 sequences, over 20% seen once. The source material was PBMCs or a T cell subset sorted from them (not recorded which). These receptors were obtained from an adult woman who had mild COVID-19 (a few samples of this study predate the infection). Cell type and time point are not known.

The table lists this clonotype with many counts. This chain connects TRBV7-3 to TRBJ1-2; weak D call: TRBD1 (5 bases). The germline V and J ends were trimmed by 5 bases and 6 bases, with 19 bases remaining between them. The germline V gene has CDR1 SGHTA and CDR2 FQGTGA. The CDR3 has 15 residues. CDR3 in amino acids: CASSSYRSAVDGYTF. The CDR3 nucleotides read TGTGCCAGCAGCAGTTACAGGTCAGCTGTTGATGGCTACACCTTC.

The chain has TRBV18 and TRBJ2-2; TRBD2 matches 11 bases. Germline assignment: CDR1 KGHSH and CDR2 LQKENI. With V trimmed by 4 bases and J by 2 bases, 6 bases remained unmatched. This CDR3 spans 17 amino acids. Written as DNA, the CDR3 is TGTGCCAGCTCACAAACTAGCGGGGGAACCAACACCGGGGAGCTGTTTTTT. This sequence encodes CASSQTSGGTNTGELFF.

This clonotype was detected a few times. The chain recombines TRBV4-2 with TRBJ2-7, with D maybe TRBD1 (5 bases). Trimming left V 1 base short and J 5 bases short, with 6 bases between. The germline V gene has CDR1 LGHNA and CDR2 YNFKEQ. The CDR3 has 12 residues. DNA for the CDR3: TGTGCCAGCAGCCAAGGGGGCCACGAGCAGTACTTC. Its protein is CASSQGGHEQYF.

This clonotype has only a few counts. The chain recombines TRBV11-2 with TRBJ2-5; D is unresolved. The CDR3 sequence is 15 residues long. The ends were cut back, 1 base at V and 5 bases at J, with 14 bases in the middle. CDR1 SGHAT and CDR2 FQNNGV come from the germline V gene. The CDR3 spells CASSLVTGRYETQYF. The CDR3 nucleotides are TGTGCCAGCAGCTTAGTTACGGGTCGGTATGAGACCCAGTACTTC.

Only one count was recorded for this clonotype. V and J are TRBV12-3 or TRBV12-4 and TRBJ2-5; D call uncertain. V was trimmed by 5 bases and J by 5 bases, leaving 12 bases between them. This CDR3 is built from 13 residues. CDR3 sequence: CASSPSRWETQYF. The CDR3, as DNA: TGTGCCAGCAGTCCGTCTCGGTGGGAGACCCAGTACTTC.

This clonotype appeared a few times. V gene TRBV30 combines with J gene TRBJ2-1; 12 nucleotides match TRBD1. CDR3 length equals 14 residues. The germline gives CDR1 GTSNPN, CDR2 SVGIG (reference sequence). The J segment lost 8 bases and the V segment lost 5 bases, leaving 7 bases of the junction unmatched. CDR3 sequence reads: CAWGGQGALDEQFF. CDR3 sequence (DNA): TGTGCCTGGGGGGGACAGGGGGCGCTGGATGAGCAGTTCTTC.

The chain has TRBV9 and TRBJ1-3, with 9 bases matching TRBD1. Germline V lookup: CDR1 SGDLS, CDR2 YYNGEE. J gave up 2 bases and V 3 bases, and 6 bases lay outside the gene matches. This CDR3 comprises 16 residues. The CDR3 DNA reads as TGTGCCAGCAGCGGCGGACAGGGGAGGCCTGGAAACACCATATATTTT. The encoded protein is CASSGGQGRPGNTIYF.

This clonotype has just a few counts. This chain links TRBV20-1 with TRBJ1-1, with a weak D call TRBD1 (6 bases). The CDR3 sequence is 14 residues long. Germline assignment: CDR1 DFQATT and CDR2 SNEGSKA (reference sequence). V lost 6 bases and J lost 2, with 16 bases in between. CDR3 DNA sequence: TGCAGTGCCATTGGGGGGGGCTTCAACACTGAAGCTTTCTTT. Amino acid sequence: CSAIGGGFNTEAFF.

This clonotype was seen repeatedly, ten times or more. This sequence joins TRBV11-2 and TRBJ2-3; 8 bases match TRBD2. The V segment lost 1 base and the J segment 4 bases; nucleotides outside the gene matches: 7. Germline lookup yields CDR1 SGHAT and CDR2 FQNNGV. CDR3 size: 16 residues. This CDR3 reads CASSLGPGLVADTQYF. The CDR3 DNA is TGTGCCAGCAGCTTAGGTCCGGGACTAGTTGCAGATACGCAGTATTTT.

This clonotype was seen only a few times. The chain carries TRBV29-1 and TRBJ2-7; 7 nucleotides agree with TRBD1. The ends lost 4 bases at V and 0 bases at J; junction bases unmatched: 3. Germline CDR1 SQVTM, CDR2 ANQGSEA. The CDR3 runs to 13 residues. The chain's CDR3 is CSVAGQTSYEQYF. In nucleotides, the CDR3 is TGCAGCGTTGCGGGACAGACCTCCTACGAGCAGTACTTC.

The V and J genes are TRBV24-1 and TRBJ2-1; D is perhaps TRBD2 (7 bases). CDR1 KGHDR and CDR2 SFDVKD come from the germline V gene. The CDR3 has 14 amino acids. V shed 5 bases and J shed 9 bases, with 16 bases lying between them. The CDR3 spells CATSALPGGAEQFF. In nucleotides, the CDR3 is TGTGCCACCAGTGCCCTGCCTGGGGGGGCTGAGCAGTTCTTC.

This clonotype has more than one count but fewer than ten. V and J are TRBV19 and TRBJ1-2; 9 bases match TRBD1. This CDR3 is 16 amino acids long. The germline V gene has CDR1 LNHDA and CDR2 SQIVND (reference sequence). Unmatched junction bases numbered 4, after V lost 0 bases and J lost 2 bases. The CDR3 DNA follows: TGTGCCAGTAGTATAGATCACAGGGGGCGCAACTATGGCTACACCTTC. It is translated as CASSIDHRGRNYGYTF.

This chain links TRBV27 with TRBJ2-7, with 10 bases that match TRBD1. Germline V gene sequence: CDR1 MNHEY, CDR2 SMNVEV (reference sequence). J gave up 3 bases and V 2 bases, and 4 bases lay outside the gene matches. There are 15 residues in the CDR3. This chain's CDR3 is CASSLTGTGDYEQYF. CDR3 bases: TGTGCCAGCAGTTTAACCGGGACAGGGGACTACGAGCAGTACTTC.

V is TRBV6-1 and J is TRBJ2-7; 8 positions agree with TRBD1. V lost 4 bases to trimming and J lost 9 bases; unmatched junction nucleotides: 5. This CDR3 region has 12 residues. The germline V gene has CDR1 MNHNS and CDR2 SASEGT. The CDR3 coding sequence is TGTGCCAGCAGTGGCGGACAGGGAGGGCAGTACTTC. This sequence encodes CASSGGQGGQYF.

This clonotype was observed a few times. The J gene is TRBJ2-7, the V gene TRBV10-3, with D perhaps matching TRBD2 (6 bases). Trimming left V 2 bases short and J 5 bases short, with 16 bases between. CDR1 and CDR2 (germline): ENHRY, SYGVKD. This CDR3 has 15 amino acids. CDR3: CAISEGGVLYNEQYF. The CDR3, as DNA: TGTGCCATCAGTGAGGGAGGGGTTTTGTATAACGAGCAGTACTTC.

This chain connects TRBV29-1 to TRBJ2-3; D unresolved. In germline, CDR1 is SQVTM, CDR2 ANQGSEA. The length of the CDR3 is 11 residues. Trimming took 7 bases from V and 7 from J, leaving 12 bases between them. As DNA, the CDR3 is TGCAGCGCCGAAGGGTTGAATACGCAGTATTTT. It is translated as CSAEGLNTQYF.

The chain combines TRBV14 with TRBJ1-1; the D is unclear. The CDR3 runs 16 residues. Between the trimmed V and J ends, which lost 1 base and 6 bases, there was a span of 18 bases. Per germline, CDR1 SGHDN and CDR2 FVKESK. This CDR3 reads CASSQVSTAAGAEAFF. The CDR3 DNA reads as TGTGCCAGCAGCCAAGTTAGCACCGCCGCGGGAGCTGAAGCTTTCTTT.

This chain connects TRBV5-1 to TRBJ2-1; tentatively, D is TRBD1 (7 bases). In germline, CDR1 is SGHRS, CDR2 YFSETQ. This CDR3 has 16 amino acids. With 0 bases removed from V and 6 bases from J, the gap between germline ends came to 16 bases. The CDR3 here is CASSLAEQGRPNEQFF. In DNA form, the CDR3 reads TGCGCCAGCAGCTTGGCCGAACAGGGGAGGCCCAATGAGCAGTTCTTC.

The gene calls are TRBV7-2 and TRBJ2-7; 7 bases align to TRBD1. CDR1 and CDR2 (germline): SGHTA, FQGNSA. Trimming removed 4 bases from V and 4 bases from J; junction bases left unmatched: 10. The CDR3 loop spans 15 amino acids. CDR3 nucleotides: TGTGCCAGCAGCTCCTTATTGACAGGGTTGTACGAGCAGTACTTC. It yields the protein CASSSLLTGLYEQYF.

This clonotype was found a few times. V usage is TRBV2 and J usage is TRBJ2-4, with TRBD1 matching over 8 bases. With V trimmed by 3 bases and J by 8 bases, 12 bases remained unmatched. Germline CDR1 is SNHLY and CDR2 is FYNNEI. The CDR3 spans 16 residues. DNA for the CDR3: TGTGCCAGCAGTGATTCGGGAACAGGGGGGAATGACATTCAGTACTTC. Encoded protein: CASSDSGTGGNDIQYF.

There are a few counts of this clonotype. The V call is TRBV4-3, the J call TRBJ2-1, with D uncertain. The CDR3 contains 15 residues. Looked up from germline, CDR1 is LGHNA and CDR2 is YSLEER. Trimming stripped 0 bases from V and 5 bases from J, with 11 bases between. The CDR3 sequence is CASSQDLSRHNEQFF. The CDR3 DNA is TGCGCCAGCAGCCAAGATCTTAGCAGACACAATGAGCAGTTCTTC.

A few counts support this clonotype. The V gene is TRBV7-9, the J gene TRBJ2-2; 8 nucleotides agree with TRBD2. V shed 11 bases and J 6 bases; nucleotides not matched to a gene: 5. The CDR3 has 12 amino acids. CDR1 is SEHNR and CDR2 is FQNEAQ in the germline V gene (reference sequence). Here the CDR3 reads CAGQTSAGELFF. DNA for the CDR3: TGTGCCGGCCAGACTAGCGCCGGGGAGCTGTTTTTT.

This clonotype has just a few counts. In nucleotides, the CDR3 is TGTGCCAGCAGTGCCGCTTTAGAGGATACGCAGTATTTT. Translated: CASSAALEDTQYF. The chain employs TRBV6-2 or TRBV6-3 and TRBJ2-3; D remains unclear. Germline CDR1 and CDR2: MNHEY and SVGEGT. The CDR3 has 13 amino acids. Trimming removed 5 bases from V and 6 bases from J, with 12 bases in between.